This T cell receptor (beta chain) was captured by sequencing in a study of blood T cell repertoires in COVID-19. Across the whole study: The analysed material was cDNA or gDNA that came from T cells, B-cell-depleted T cells, or PBMCs.

The CDR3 runs 15 residues. Trimming took off 5 bases at V and 5 bases at J, with 15 bases between the two ends. From germline, CDR1 is MDHEN and CDR2 SYDVKM. This clone turned up a few times. Sequencing used immunoSEQ multiplex PCR; TCRdb keeps in-frame clones, though not all of them. The repertoire holds 140,000 to 150,000 clones, with roughly 90% as singletons. The clonotype comes from a man aged 50-59 years who had recovered from COVID-19. Sequenced: PBMCs or T cells enriched from blood (not recorded which). The chain has TRBV28 and TRBJ1-4; a weak D match, TRBD1 (5 bases). CDR3 region: CASSPGGGENEKLFF. CDR3 DNA sequence: TGTGCCAGCAGTCCCGGGGGAGGGGAGAATGAAAAACTGTTTTTT.